The 27 T cell receptor beta chains below were found in one sample sequenced in a study of CD8 T cells in Susac syndrome. Reverse transcription of about 0.5 to 1 ug RNA used random hexamers. TCRdb ran MiXCR on the immunoSEQ multiplex PCR reads and lists one entry per CDR3 protein. The sample includes 150,000 to 200,000 distinct CDR3 sequences, 75% to 95% of them seen just once. Material: CD4+ T cells from PBMCs. These receptors all stem from a human donor with Susac syndrome.

This clonotype occurred a few times. The gene calls are TRBV18 and TRBJ1-1; possible D gene TRBD1, 5 bases. Germline V gene data show CDR1 as KGHSH and CDR2 as LQKENI. This CDR3 is built from 14 residues. Trimming stripped 3 bases from V and 0 bases from J, with 8 bases between. CDR3 region: CASSPRGLNTEAFF. For the CDR3, the DNA is TGTGCCAGCTCACCGAGGGGTTTGAACACTGAAGCTTTCTTT.

V and J are TRBV2 and TRBJ2-2; D is unresolved. Per germline, CDR1 SNHLY and CDR2 FYNNEI. The length of the CDR3 is 13 residues. V was clipped by 4 bases and J by 1 base, with 4 bases between them. The CDR3 coding sequence is TGTGCCAGCAGTGCAGGGAACACCGGGGAGCTGTTTTTT. Translated, it gives CASSAGNTGELFF.

The rearrangement joins TRBV15 to TRBJ1-5, with D maybe TRBD1 (6 bases). CDR1 LNHNV and CDR2 YYDKDF come from the germline V gene (reference sequence). The CDR3 is 15 residues long. V lost 4 bases and J lost 1, with 11 bases in between. The CDR3 region has the DNA TGTGCCACCAGCATGACAGGAGTGAGCAATCAGCCCCAGCATTTT. Its protein is CATSMTGVSNQPQHF.

Here the CDR3 DNA reads TGTGCCAGCAGCCAAGCGGACAGTAATGAGCAGTTCTTC. This encodes CASSQADSNEQFF. The chain joins TRBV7-8 to TRBJ2-1; D possibly corresponds to TRBD1 (6 bases). Trimming took off 5 bases at V and 7 bases at J, with 12 bases between the two ends. CDR3 length: 13 residues. Germline V lookup: CDR1 SGHVS, CDR2 FQNEAQ.

The V gene is TRBV10-3, the J gene TRBJ2-1, with 10 bases matching TRBD2. The CDR3 has 15 residues. The V segment lost 4 bases and the J segment 3 bases; nucleotides outside the gene matches: 3. Germline values: CDR1 ENHRY, CDR2 SYGVKD. The CDR3 DNA is TGTGCCATCAGTGGGACTAGCGGATACTACAATGAGCAGTTCTTC. Translating gives CAISGTSGYYNEQFF.

The V gene is TRBV20-1, the J gene TRBJ1-5, with a possible D match to TRBD1 (6 bases). The CDR3 runs to 15 residues. Germline CDR1 DFQATT, CDR2 SNEGSKA (reference sequence). Trimming stripped 3 bases from V and 3 bases from J, with 15 bases between. The CDR3 loop is CSASPTGRFNQPQHF. The CDR3 bases are TGCAGTGCTAGTCCCACAGGGAGGTTCAATCAGCCCCAGCATTTT.

The genes are TRBV5-1 and TRBJ1-4; D gene unclear. From germline, CDR1 is SGHRS and CDR2 YFSETQ. The CDR3 totals 14 residues. The ends were cut back, 4 bases at V and 8 bases at J, with 15 bases in the middle. Here the CDR3 reads CASSTDGGSEKLFF. The DNA of the CDR3 is TGCGCCAGCAGCACGGACGGAGGGAGCGAAAAACTGTTTTTT.

The chain is built from TRBV14 and TRBJ1-1; D may be TRBD1 (6 bases). Per germline, CDR1 SGHDN and CDR2 FVKESK. The CDR3 is made up of 14 amino acids. Trimming stripped 4 bases from V and 1 base from J, with 10 bases between. The CDR3 DNA follows: TGTGCCAGCAGCCTAGGGACACCGAACACTGAAGCTTTCTTT. This sequence encodes CASSLGTPNTEAFF.

This chain connects TRBV5-4 to TRBJ2-7, with D perhaps assigned TRBD1 or TRBD2 (5 bases each). Germline CDR1 and CDR2: SGHNT and YYREEE (reference sequence). The CDR3 is 14 amino acids. V dropped 0 bases and J dropped 5 bases, with 12 bases sitting between them. This CDR3 is CASSLELGTNEQYF. The DNA for the CDR3 is TGTGCCAGCAGCTTGGAGCTCGGGACGAACGAGCAGTACTTC.

This clonotype was counted between two and nine times. CDR3 in DNA: TGCAGTGCCGCCCCCCTGGACTTCAACTACGAGCAGTACTTC. Translated, it gives CSAAPLDFNYEQYF. The chain links TRBV20-1 to TRBJ2-7, with a tentative D call TRBD2 (5 bases). The length of the CDR3 is 14 residues. V lost 6 bases and J 3 bases, leaving 18 bases between the germline ends. Germline-derived CDR1 and CDR2 are DFQATT and SNEGSKA (reference sequence).

The chain joins TRBV4-2 to TRBJ1-2; D perhaps matches TRBD1 (5 bases). V was cut by 4 bases and J by 5 bases, with 11 bases left in between. This CDR3 has 13 amino acids. The V gene's germline CDR1 is LGHNA and CDR2 YNFKEQ. The CDR3 nucleotides read TGTGCCAGCAGCCGAATGACAGATTATGGCTACACCTTC. It translates to CASSRMTDYGYTF.

V is TRBV19 and J is TRBJ1-2; D may be TRBD1 (5 bases). CDR3 length: 14 amino acids. Per germline, CDR1 LNHDA and CDR2 SQIVND (reference sequence). Trimming shortened V by 6 bases and J by 5 bases, and 16 bases separated the two germline ends. The CDR3 DNA reads TGTGCCAGTAGCACCCCCTCAGGGAATTATGGCTACACCTTC. This gives the protein CASSTPSGNYGYTF.

This rearrangement joins TRBV3-1 to TRBJ1-1; D remains ambiguous. The CDR3 runs to 14 residues. Deletions cut 2 bases from V and 1 base from J, with 8 bases between. Germline V gene sequence: CDR1 LGHDT, CDR2 YNNKEL (reference sequence). CDR3 loop: CASSQSDANTEAFF. The DNA of the CDR3 is TGTGCCAGCAGCCAATCGGACGCGAACACTGAAGCTTTCTTT.

This chain connects TRBV20-1 to TRBJ1-2, with D uncertain. From germline, CDR1 is DFQATT and CDR2 SNEGSKA (reference sequence). There are 15 residues in the CDR3. The germline V and J ends were trimmed by 0 bases and 5 bases, with 16 bases remaining between them. Here the CDR3 reads CSARDLAPGVYGYTF. The CDR3 DNA follows: TGCAGTGCTAGAGATCTGGCCCCCGGAGTATATGGCTACACCTTC.

The chain combines TRBV19 with TRBJ1-5; a possible D gene is TRBD1 (6 bases). The CDR3 is 13 amino acids. CDR1 is LNHDA, CDR2 SQIVND, per germline (reference sequence). The ends were cut back, 5 bases at V and 2 bases at J, with 7 bases in the middle. The CDR3 DNA follows: TGTGCCAGTAGTTCAGGGGGCAATCAGCCCCAGCATTTT. As protein: CASSSGGNQPQHF.

This clonotype appeared once. The chain has TRBV28 and TRBJ2-1, with 14 bases aligning to TRBD2. The trim removed 3 bases at V and 7 bases at J, leaving 5 bases unmatched. CDR3 length: 16 residues. Germline V CDR1 and CDR2: MDHEN, SYDVKM. The CDR3 here is CASSLGGTSGGNEQFF. DNA of the CDR3: TGTGCCAGCAGTTTGGGCGGGACTAGCGGGGGTAATGAGCAGTTCTTC.

This clonotype was seen just once. V and J are TRBV7-2 and TRBJ2-4; the D is unclear. This CDR3 region has 14 residues. Germline CDR1 and CDR2: SGHTA and FQGNSA. V lost 4 bases to trimming and J lost 12 bases, with 19 bases between them. CDR3 coding DNA: TGTGCCAGCAGCTCCCTCGAGGTTGGCTATAATCAGTACTTC. This encodes CASSSLEVGYNQYF.

The rearrangement joins TRBV10-3 to TRBJ2-3; D call uncertain. Germline CDR1 is ENHRY and CDR2 is SYGVKD. The CDR3 spans 11 residues. The V and J ends lost 5 bases and 0 bases respectively, with 0 bases between them. CDR3 in DNA: TGTGCCATCAGTAGCACAGATACGCAGTATTTT. Its protein product is CAISSTDTQYF.

The CDR3 nucleotides read TGCAGCGTGGGACAGGGTGAGGAAAAACTGTTTTTT. Amino acid sequence: CSVGQGEEKLFF. The V call is TRBV29-1, the J call TRBJ1-4; TRBD1 aligns across 9 bases. The V segment lost 6 bases and the J segment 8 bases; nucleotides outside the gene matches: 4. CDR1 and CDR2 from the germline V gene are SQVTM and ANQGSEA. The CDR3 contains 12 residues.

This chain uses TRBV7-2 with TRBJ2-1; D might be TRBD2 (6 bases). V was shortened by 8 bases and J by 2 bases, with 13 bases between the two germline ends. This CDR3 contains 14 residues. The germline V gene encodes CDR1 SGHTA and CDR2 FQGNSA. The CDR3 is CASGNSGTYNEQFF. CDR3 DNA: TGTGCCAGCGGCAATAGCGGTACCTACAATGAGCAGTTCTTC.

CDR3 sequence: CASSERAIAGAAYNEQFF. DNA for the CDR3: TGTGCCAGCAGTGAGAGGGCGATAGCGGGAGCAGCCTACAATGAGCAGTTCTTC. The rearrangement joins TRBV6-1 to TRBJ2-1, with 9 positions matching TRBD2. Trimming took 3 bases from V and 2 from J; bases not matched to a gene: 11. In germline, CDR1 is MNHNS, CDR2 SASEGT. This CDR3 has 18 residues.

CDR3 protein: CASSDMPGLGGVGEQFF. In DNA form, the CDR3 reads TGTGCCAGCAGTGATATGCCGGGACTAGGAGGGGTGGGTGAGCAGTTCTTC. The chain links TRBV25-1 to TRBJ2-1; 8 bases are shared with TRBD2. The V gene's germline CDR1 is MGHDK and CDR2 SYGVNS. The CDR3 covers 17 residues. V lost 3 bases, J lost 9 bases, and 16 bases stayed unmatched.

This clonotype was observed a handful of times. The rearrangement uses TRBV2 and TRBJ1-5; no firm D call. Trimming removed 5 bases at V and 5 bases at J, with 4 bases between. This CDR3 spans 11 amino acids. Germline CDR1 and CDR2: SNHLY and FYNNEI. The CDR3 nucleotides are TGTGCCAGCAGTTTAGATCAGCCCCAGCATTTT. It is translated as CASSLDQPQHF.

The CDR3 loop is CASSLEEGAQSTEAFF. CDR3 coding DNA: TGCGCCAGCAGCTTGGAAGAGGGGGCGCAGAGCACTGAAGCTTTCTTT. The J gene is TRBJ1-1, the V gene TRBV5-1, with 7 bases fitting TRBD1. The CDR3 consists of 16 residues. V trimming: 0 bases; J trimming: 4 bases; junction bases outside the gene matches: 9. Germline lookup yields CDR1 SGHRS and CDR2 YFSETQ.

V and J are TRBV20-1 and TRBJ2-5, with TRBD2 identical over 13 bases. Germline V lookup: CDR1 DFQATT, CDR2 SNEGSKA (reference sequence). Losses at the gene ends were 6 bases for V and 0 bases for J; bases not matched to a gene: 10. CDR3 length: 17 residues. CDR3 DNA sequence: TGCAGTGCCCCCGGGACTAGCGGGACCATATACCAAGAGACCCAGTACTTC. It encodes CSAPGTSGTIYQETQYF.

The CDR3 sequence: CASNQLLTNEKLFF. DNA for the CDR3: TGTGCCAGCAATCAATTGCTCACTAATGAAAAACTGTTTTTT. The chain recombines TRBV2 with TRBJ1-4; D is ambiguous. Trimming cost V 7 bases and J 2 bases, with 11 bases left between them. There are 14 residues in the CDR3. Germline CDR1 is SNHLY and CDR2 is FYNNEI. Combining the CDR3 with reference TRBV2 and TRBJ1-4 gives the whole variable domain EPEVTQTPSHQVTQMGQEVILRCVPISNHLYFYWYRQILGQKVEFLVSFYNNEISEKSEIFDDQFSVERPDGSNFTLKIRSTKLEDSAMYFCASNQLLTNEKLFFGSGTQLSVL.

The gene calls are TRBV27 and TRBJ1-5; D remains unclear. The CDR3 extends over 15 amino acids. V was shortened by 5 bases and J by 3 bases, with 14 bases between the two germline ends. Germline V gene sequence: CDR1 MNHEY, CDR2 SMNVEV (reference sequence). CDR3: CASSPNPGNNQPQHF. For the CDR3, the DNA is TGTGCCAGCAGTCCCAACCCAGGAAACAATCAGCCCCAGCATTTT.